These 24 T cell receptor beta chains came from one sample sequenced in a study of T cell repertoires in cytomegalovirus infection. MiXCR, applied by TCRdb to the reads, yields one record per CDR3 protein. Found here are roughly 100,000 distinct CDR3 sequences, approximately 17% of them singletons; the top ten hold 8% to 9.5%. The specimen was PBMCs. These receptor sequences come from a human donor in good health (CMV status not recorded). Some clones in this sample may be carry-over from other donors' samples.

At least ten counts were recorded for this clonotype. One end of the junction is discordant with germline, which a read error may explain. V gene TRBV28 combines with J gene TRBJ2-2, with TRBD1 matching 7 bases. The CDR3 is 15 residues long. Germline CDR1 reads MDHEN; CDR2 reads SYDVKM. The CDR3 sequence is CASSPRGQPTWELFF. The CDR3 bases are TGTGCCAGCAGTCCCAGGGGACAGCCCACCTGGGAGCTGTTTTTT.

There are many counts of this clonotype. The V call is TRBV7-8, the J call TRBJ1-5; D remains ambiguous. Germline CDR1 SGHVS, CDR2 FQNEAQ. This CDR3 comprises 14 residues. V was trimmed by 4 bases and J by 7 bases, leaving 14 bases between them. The CDR3 here is CASSSRRLDQPQHF. The CDR3 nucleotides read TGTGCCAGCAGCTCCCGACGCCTTGACCAGCCCCAGCATTTT.

This clonotype was counted only a few times. V gene TRBV5-5 combines with J gene TRBJ2-7; D is ambiguous. There are 14 residues in the CDR3. Germline CDR1 is SGHKS and CDR2 is YYEKEE (reference sequence). Trimming took off 4 bases at V and 3 bases at J, with 14 bases between the two ends. The DNA of the CDR3 is TGTGCCAGCAGCATCTCCTACAACGTCTACGAGCAGTACTTC. Translated: CASSISYNVYEQYF.

Here the CDR3 reads CSAGTGWDEQFF. DNA of the CDR3: TGCAGTGCCGGGACAGGGTGGGATGAGCAGTTCTTC. V and J are TRBV20-1 and TRBJ2-1, with 9 bases aligning to TRBD1. Germline V gene lookup returns CDR1 DFQATT and CDR2 SNEGSKA (reference sequence). V lost 6 bases and J lost 8; bases outside the gene matches: 5. This CDR3 comprises 12 residues.

CDR3 in amino acids: CSVVRVSEAFF. The CDR3 nucleotides are TGCAGTGTCGTCCGGGTATCTGAAGCTTTCTTT. This chain connects TRBV20-1 to TRBJ1-1; D gene ambiguous. Germline CDR1 DFQATT, CDR2 SNEGSKA (reference sequence). Trimming cost V 7 bases and J 6 bases, with 12 bases left between them. This CDR3 contains 11 residues.

The chain joins TRBV29-1 to TRBJ2-1, with a weak D call TRBD1 (5 bases). V lost 3 bases to trimming and J lost 5 bases, with 20 bases between them. Germline assignment: CDR1 SQVTM and CDR2 ANQGSEA. This CDR3 spans 16 amino acids. CDR3 in DNA: TGCAGCGTTGACGGCCGGGCAGGGTCTGGTAACAATGAGCAGTTCTTC. This codes for CSVDGRAGSGNNEQFF.

The table lists this clonotype with a few counts. The rearrangement links TRBV10-2 to TRBJ2-7; D possibly corresponds to TRBD2 (5 bases). Germline values: CDR1 WSHSY, CDR2 SAAADI. The CDR3 loop spans 13 amino acids. V gave up 7 bases and J gave up 0 bases, with 10 bases separating them. In DNA, the CDR3 is TGCGCCAGCAAGCCGGGGAACTCCTACGAGCAGTACTTC. Its protein is CASKPGNSYEQYF.

This chain connects TRBV4-2 to TRBJ2-3, with 9 bases identical to TRBD2. This CDR3 has 15 residues. With V trimmed by 5 bases and J by 2 bases, 5 bases remained unmatched. In germline, CDR1 is LGHNA, CDR2 YNFKEQ. The CDR3 DNA sequence: TGTGCCAGCAGCTCTAGCGGGGAGCTCACAGATACGCAGTATTTT. Its protein product is CASSSSGELTDTQYF.

This chain connects TRBV7-2 to TRBJ2-1; TRBD1 is a possible D gene (6 bases). The germline V gene encodes CDR1 SGHTA and CDR2 FQGNSA. The V gene lost 1 base and the J gene lost 16 bases, with 14 bases spanning the gap. This CDR3 is built from 12 residues. CDR3 in DNA: TGTGCCAGCAGCTTAGGAGGGGGTCCCGGCTTCTTC. Its translation: CASSLGGGPGFF.

In its sample, this clonotype was seen a few times. V gene TRBV6-2 or TRBV6-3 combines with J gene TRBJ1-1; 8 bases are shared with TRBD1. The trim removed 6 bases at V and 0 bases at J, leaving 9 bases unmatched. Germline CDR1 is MNHEY and CDR2 is SVGEGT. CDR3 length: 16 residues. CDR3 amino acids: CASRPQGARVNTEAFF. The DNA for the CDR3 is TGTGCCAGCAGACCCCAGGGGGCTCGGGTGAACACTGAAGCTTTCTTT.

The chain joins TRBV5-5 to TRBJ2-7; no clear D gene. CDR1 is SGHKS, CDR2 YYEKEE, per germline (reference sequence). CDR3 length equals 19 residues. The V end lost 1 base, the J end lost 1 base, and 24 bases lay between the germline ends. CDR3 coding DNA: TGTGCCAGCAGCTTGCGTAATACACGTTTTACTATCGGGTCCTACGAGCAGTACTTC. It yields the protein CASSLRNTRFTIGSYEQYF.

This clonotype turned up a few times. The V and J genes are TRBV2 and TRBJ2-7, with D hard to call. CDR3 length equals 16 residues. Germline V CDR1 and CDR2: SNHLY, FYNNEI. Deletions cut 9 bases from V and 0 bases from J, with 21 bases between. The CDR3 DNA sequence: TGTGCCAGAAAAGACCCGAGGCAGGTAGCCTCCTACGAGCAGTACTTC. As protein: CARKDPRQVASYEQYF.

In its sample, this clonotype was seen many times. This sequence joins TRBV7-2 and TRBJ2-5; D is unresolved. With 0 bases removed from V and 5 bases from J, the gap between germline ends came to 13 bases. The CDR3 loop spans 15 amino acids. The germline V gene has CDR1 SGHTA and CDR2 FQGNSA. The CDR3 sequence: CASSLAVQAGETQYF. The DNA of the CDR3 is TGTGCCAGCAGCTTAGCGGTACAAGCCGGGGAGACCCAGTACTTC.

The V gene is TRBV19, the J gene TRBJ2-7; 9 bases line up with TRBD1. Looked up from germline, CDR1 is LNHDA and CDR2 is SQIVND (reference sequence). The trim removed 3 bases at V and 6 bases at J, leaving 12 bases unmatched. The CDR3 spans 16 residues. The CDR3 here is CASSMATGTGNSEQYF. The CDR3, as DNA: TGTGCCAGTAGTATGGCTACCGGGACAGGGAACTCCGAGCAGTACTTC.

Many counts were recorded for this clonotype. This chain uses TRBV5-1 with TRBJ1-4; D gene unclear. Trimming stripped 4 bases from V and 0 bases from J, with 16 bases between. Germline CDR1 reads SGHRS; CDR2 reads YFSETQ. This CDR3 has 17 residues. For the CDR3, the DNA is TGCGCCAGCAGCCTGCAGGAGGGAGGGACAACTAATGAAAAACTGTTTTTT. Amino acid sequence: CASSLQEGGTTNEKLFF.

This clonotype was seen at least ten times. The chain recombines TRBV7-2 with TRBJ2-3; unclear D gene. Germline V CDR1 and CDR2: SGHTA, FQGNSA. The CDR3 is 13 residues long. Deletions cut 1 base from V and 2 bases from J, with 4 bases between. The CDR3 sequence is CASSLGATDTQYF. Written as DNA, the CDR3 is TGTGCCAGCAGCTTAGGAGCCACAGATACGCAGTATTTT.

About this clonotype itself: Germline is not matched at one junction end, which may reflect a read error. V and J are TRBV20-1 and TRBJ2-1, with TRBD2 matching 12 bases. The CDR3 sequence is 15 residues long. In germline, CDR1 is DFQATT, CDR2 SNEGSKA (reference sequence). CDR3: CSARERTSGVNEQVF. The CDR3 region has the DNA TGCAGTGCAAGGGAAAGGACTAGCGGGGTCAATGAGCAGGTCTTC.

The gene calls are TRBV14 and TRBJ1-2; D gene uncertain. This CDR3 has 14 amino acids. Germline loops: CDR1 SGHDN, CDR2 FVKESK. The germline V and J ends were trimmed by 4 bases and 5 bases, with 14 bases remaining between them. CDR3 DNA: TGTGCCAGCAGCCCCCGATTGTGGCGGTATGGCTACACCTTC. It yields the protein CASSPRLWRYGYTF.

In its sample, this clonotype was seen many times. The CDR3 spells CASSEAGAPNEKLFF. The CDR3 region has the DNA TGTGCCAGCAGTGAAGCTGGGGCTCCCAATGAAAAACTGTTTTTT. The chain carries TRBV2 and TRBJ1-4, with a weak D call TRBD1 (5 bases). Germline CDR1 is SNHLY and CDR2 is FYNNEI. V lost 0 bases to trimming and J lost 5 bases, with 10 bases between them. This CDR3 has 15 amino acids.

This clonotype was detected only a few times. V gene TRBV2 combines with J gene TRBJ2-7, with TRBD1 identical over 8 bases. V shed 8 bases and J 1 base; nucleotides not matched to a gene: 7. Germline V gives CDR1 SNHLY, CDR2 FYNNEI. The CDR3 totals 14 residues. In DNA, the CDR3 is TGTGCCAGCGGCCGGGACAGGCTTTCCTACGAGCAGTACTTC. This translates into CASGRDRLSYEQYF.

The chain joins TRBV28 to TRBJ2-1, with TRBD1 identical over 7 bases. Trimming cost V 6 bases and J 3 bases; bases outside gene matches: 8. CDR3 length: 15 amino acids. Germline-derived CDR1 and CDR2 are MDHEN and SYDVKM. The CDR3 protein is CASRITGDDYNEQFF. The CDR3 DNA follows: TGTGCCAGCAGGATTACAGGGGATGACTACAATGAGCAGTTCTTC.

This clonotype was detected a few times. CDR3 loop: CASGPLVGEKLFF. The CDR3 DNA reads as TGTGCCAGCGGCCCCCTAGTTGGCGAAAAACTGTTTTTT. The chain has TRBV11-2 and TRBJ1-4; D remains ambiguous. The CDR3 has 13 residues. Germline CDR1 SGHAT, CDR2 FQNNGV. Trimming pared 8 bases from V and 8 bases from J, leaving 15 bases between.

Only a few counts were recorded for this clonotype. V usage is TRBV6-2 or TRBV6-3 and J usage is TRBJ1-5; a weak D match, TRBD1 (6 bases). The CDR3 extends over 15 amino acids. The germline V gene has CDR1 MNHEY and CDR2 SVGEGT. The germline V and J ends were trimmed by 10 bases and 5 bases, with 21 bases remaining between them. The CDR3 DNA reads as TGTGCCATCGCCTCGACAGGAGGATTTCATCAGCCCCAGCATTTT. Translating gives CAIASTGGFHQPQHF.

This clonotype was recorded at least ten times. CDR3 in DNA: TGTGCCAGCAGCTCCCCTAATAGCAATCAGCCCCAGCATTTT. Protein product: CASSSPNSNQPQHF. The rearrangement uses TRBV7-9 and TRBJ1-5; D not resolved. The CDR3 consists of 14 residues. The germline gives CDR1 SEHNR, CDR2 FQNEAQ (reference sequence). V was cut by 4 bases and J by 0 bases, with 7 bases left in between.